This entry is about one TCR beta chain. Trimming took 2 bases from V and 1 from J; bases not matched to a gene: 6. The V gene's germline CDR1 is SNHLY and CDR2 FYNNEI. The CDR3 is made up of 16 amino acids. The sample belongs to a study of technical replicates of blood from several donors. Clones were read by immunoSEQ multiplex PCR, and TCRdb kept only the in-frame ones, dropping some. In the table there are 45,000 to 60,000 clones, roughly 95% of which are singletons. The chain links TRBV2 to TRBJ2-3; 7 nucleotides line up with TRBD1. Sequencing was carried out using T cells isolated from PBMCs. This TCR was recovered from a human donor in good health. Here the CDR3 DNA reads TGTGCCAGCAGTGAAACTCAGGGGGAAGGCACAGATACGCAGTATTTT. Translated: CASSETQGEGTDTQYF.